These T cell receptor beta chains were read from a single sample in a study of T cells in Graves' hyperthyroidism and ophthalmopathy. MiXCR was run by TCRdb on the multiplex PCR reads, yielding one entry per CDR3 protein. The data show approximately 600,000 distinct CDR3 sequences, approximately 13% seen once. Sequencing was performed on blood. These receptors were collected from a woman in her twenties or thirties with Graves' hyperthyroidism that later progressed to Graves' ophthalmopathy. The CDR3 runs from the conserved cysteine through the conserved F or W. Each record gives: CDR3 length, J gene, clone size, V gene, D gene, CDR3 protein, CDR3 DNA. A D gene is named only where the DNA matches it firmly. Rows give clone size only sometimes, using once, few, many, or a class for an expanded clone.

>15|TRBJ1-2|-|TRBV18|TRBD1
CASSPQEDRVQVYTF
TGTGCCAGCTCACCACAGGAGGACAGGGTACAGGTCTACACCTTC
>15|TRBJ2-2|many|TRBV3-1|TRBD1
CASSQEGRGSGELFF
TGTGCCAGCAGCCAAGAAGGCAGGGGGTCCGGGGAGCTGTTTTTT
>14|TRBJ2-7|many|TRBV12-3/TRBV12-4|TRBD1
CASSQQGINQRQYF
TGTGCCAGCAGTCAACAGGGGATAAACCAAAGGCAGTACTTC
>17|TRBJ2-1|many|TRBV11-2|TRBD2
CASSSRLAGGPLNEQFF
TGTGCCAGCAGCTCTAGACTAGCGGGAGGGCCTCTCAATGAGCAGTTCTTC
>14|TRBJ1-4|many|TRBV19|-
CASSDMKGNEKLFF
TGTGCCAGCTCGGACATGAAAGGAAATGAAAAACTGTTTTTT
>16|TRBJ2-7|many|TRBV27|TRBD2
CASSLLAGGPYDEQYF
TGTGCCAGCAGTTTATTAGCGGGAGGGCCTTACGACGAGCAGTACTTC
>14|TRBJ2-7|many|TRBV5-1|TRBD1
CASSSRTGAYEQYF
TGCGCCAGCAGCTCACGGACAGGGGCCTACGAGCAGTACTTC
>15|TRBJ2-2|many|TRBV2|TRBD1
CAARGQDRNTGELFF
TGTGCCGCCAGGGGACAGGACAGAAACACCGGGGAGCTGTTTTTT
>15|TRBJ1-1|many|TRBV15|-
CATSREPGVNTEAFF
TGTGCCACCAGCAGAGAACCAGGGGTTAACACTGAAGCTTTCTTT
>15|TRBJ2-1|few|TRBV7-2|TRBD2
CASSLDSGANRGQFF
TGTGCCAGCAGCTTGGATAGCGGGGCCAACCGGGGGCAGTTCTTC
>17|TRBJ1-3|many|TRBV24-1|-
CAIPVGFYRPSGNTIYF
TGTGCCATCCCAGTGGGGTTTTATAGGCCCTCTGGAAACACCATATATTTT
>15|TRBJ2-1|many|TRBV19|TRBD1
CASSVGQGGYNEQFF
TGTGCCAGTAGTGTGGGACAGGGTGGCTACAATGAGCAGTTCTTC
>15|TRBJ1-5|many|TRBV28|TRBD1
CASRTQDRSNQPQHF
TGTGCCAGCAGAACGCAGGACAGGAGCAATCAGCCCCAGCATTTT
>14|TRBJ2-5|many|TRBV7-2|-
CASTKAAKQETQYF
TGTGCCAGCACCAAAGCCGCGAAGCAAGAGACCCAGTACTTC
>12|TRBJ2-2|few|TRBV7-9|-
CASSPGNGELFF
TGTGCCAGCAGCCCAGGGAACGGGGAGCTGTTTTTT
>14|TRBJ2-3|many|TRBV11-3|-
CASSRQPSTDTQYF
TGTGCCAGCAGTCGACAGCCTAGCACAGATACGCAGTATTTT
>15|TRBJ2-3|many|TRBV6-1|-
CASSTGGPRYNTQYF
TGTGCCAGCAGTACCGGGGGGCCCCGCTACAATACGCAGTATTTT
>15|TRBJ1-4|few|TRBV7-9|TRBD1
CASRLSTGTNEKLFF
TGTGCCAGCAGACTCTCGACAGGGACTAATGAAAAACTGTTTTTT
>14|TRBJ1-2|few|TRBV28|-
CASIPGVSPFGYTF
TGTGCCAGCATCCCAGGGGTCAGTCCTTTTGGCTACACCTTC
>17|TRBJ2-4|-|TRBV11-1|-
CASSLSRGNMAKNIQYF
TGCGCCAGCAGCTTGAGTCGGGGGAACATGGCCAAAAACATTCAGTACTTC
>14|TRBJ1-5|many|TRBV27|-
CASSFPRTNQPQHF
TGTGCCAGCAGTTTCCCCCGTACCAATCAGCCCCAGCATTTT
>11|TRBJ2-1|-|TRBV12-3/TRBV12-4|-
CASTILGEQFF
TGTGCCAGCACCATTCTCGGTGAGCAGTTCTTC
>16|TRBJ2-5|-|TRBV4-1|-
CASSHPSGGSGNIQYF
TGCGCCAGCAGCCACCCCAGTGGAGGCTCGGGAAACATCCAGTACTTC
>13|TRBJ2-1|many|TRBV11-2|TRBD2
CASSLGGDNEQFF
TGTGCCAGCAGCTTGGGAGGGGACAATGAGCAGTTCTTC
>16|TRBJ2-7|-|TRBV4-1|-
CASSQLHGVDLYEQYF
TGCGCCAGCAGCCAATTGCATGGAGTGGACCTCTACGAGCAGTACTTC
>17|TRBJ1-3|few|TRBV6-5|-
CATLTERGRSSGNTIYF
TGTGCCACCCTCACCGAACGAGGGCGAAGCTCTGGAAACACCATATATTTT
>13|TRBJ2-2|many|TRBV7-3|-
CASSSGRIGELFF
TGTGCCAGCAGCTCAGGCCGTATCGGGGAGCTGTTTTTT
>15|TRBJ1-1|many|TRBV5-1|TRBD1
CASSSTGVLNTEAFF
TGCGCCAGCAGCTCTACAGGGGTCTTGAACACTGAAGCTTTCTTT
>15|TRBJ2-7|many|TRBV28|-
CASSFFSSAFYEQYF
TGTGCCAGCAGTTTCTTTAGTAGTGCCTTCTACGAGCAGTACTTC
>14|TRBJ2-1|many|TRBV18|TRBD2
CASQNSGDNNEQFF
TGTGCCAGCCAGAATAGCGGGGATAACAATGAGCAGTTCTTC
>13|TRBJ2-2|many|TRBV3-1|-
CASSQVEYGELFF
TGTGCCAGCAGCCAAGTCGAATACGGGGAGCTGTTTTTT
>12|TRBJ2-2|many|TRBV18|-
CASSPGFRELFF
TGTGCCAGCTCACCAGGGTTCCGGGAGCTGTTTTTT
>15|TRBJ2-7|many|TRBV6-1|TRBD1
CASSPGQDLGYEQYF
TGTGCCAGCAGTCCCGGACAGGATCTTGGCTACGAGCAGTACTTC
>13|TRBJ2-7|many|TRBV2|-
CASSGLRGNEQYF
TGTGCCAGCAGTGGGCTCAGGGGAAACGAGCAGTACTTC
>12|TRBJ2-2|few|TRBV29-1|-
CSVEGSGGELFF
TGCAGCGTTGAAGGGTCGGGCGGGGAGCTGTTTTTT
>15|TRBJ1-2|once|TRBV27|TRBD1
CASSGGQGARYRYTF
TGTGCCAGCAGTGGAGGACAGGGGGCGAGGTATCGCTACACCTTC
>12|TRBJ2-2|many|TRBV2|-
CAAGRHTGELFF
TGTGCCGCCGGAAGACACACCGGGGAGCTGTTTTTT
>15|TRBJ2-7|-|TRBV5-1|TRBD2
CASSSGLAGVSEQYF
TGCGCCAGCAGCTCGGGACTAGCGGGAGTAAGCGAGCAGTACTTC
>16|TRBJ2-3|many|TRBV6-2/TRBV6-3|-
CASSYVDPRDTDTQYF
TGTGCCAGCAGTTACGTCGATCCTCGAGACACAGATACGCAGTATTTT